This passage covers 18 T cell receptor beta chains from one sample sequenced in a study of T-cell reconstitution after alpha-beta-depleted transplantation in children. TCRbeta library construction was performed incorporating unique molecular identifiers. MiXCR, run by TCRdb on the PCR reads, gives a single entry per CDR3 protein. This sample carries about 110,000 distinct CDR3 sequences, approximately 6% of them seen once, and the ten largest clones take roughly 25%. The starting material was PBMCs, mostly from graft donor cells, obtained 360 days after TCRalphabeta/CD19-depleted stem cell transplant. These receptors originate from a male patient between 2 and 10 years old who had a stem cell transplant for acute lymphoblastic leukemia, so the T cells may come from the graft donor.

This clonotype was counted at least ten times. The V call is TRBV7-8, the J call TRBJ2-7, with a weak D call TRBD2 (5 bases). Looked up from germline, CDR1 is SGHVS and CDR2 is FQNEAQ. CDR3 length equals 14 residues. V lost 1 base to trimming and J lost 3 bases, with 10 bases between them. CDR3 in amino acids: CASSLGPDYYEQYF. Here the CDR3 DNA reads TGTGCCAGCAGCTTAGGTCCCGACTACTACGAGCAGTACTTC.

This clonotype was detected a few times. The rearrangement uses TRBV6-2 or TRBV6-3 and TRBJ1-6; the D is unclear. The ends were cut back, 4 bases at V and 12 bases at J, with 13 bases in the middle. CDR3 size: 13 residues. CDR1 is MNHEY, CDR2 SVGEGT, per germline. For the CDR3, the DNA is TGTGCCAGCAGTTCGGAAACGGACTTACCCCTCCACTTT. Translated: CASSSETDLPLHF.

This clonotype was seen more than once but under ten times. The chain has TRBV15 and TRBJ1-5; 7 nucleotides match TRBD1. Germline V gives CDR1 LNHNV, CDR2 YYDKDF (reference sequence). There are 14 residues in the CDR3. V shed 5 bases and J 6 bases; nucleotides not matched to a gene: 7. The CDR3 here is CATSSHRGGQPQHF. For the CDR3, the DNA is TGTGCCACCAGCTCCCACAGGGGTGGTCAGCCCCAGCATTTT.

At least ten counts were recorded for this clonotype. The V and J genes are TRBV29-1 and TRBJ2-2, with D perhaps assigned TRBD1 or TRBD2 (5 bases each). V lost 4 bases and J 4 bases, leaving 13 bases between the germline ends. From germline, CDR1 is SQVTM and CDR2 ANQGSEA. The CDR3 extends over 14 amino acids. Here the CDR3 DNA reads TGCAGCGTTGCCCCCCTGGGGGTCACCGGGGAGCTGTTTTTT. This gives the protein CSVAPLGVTGELFF.

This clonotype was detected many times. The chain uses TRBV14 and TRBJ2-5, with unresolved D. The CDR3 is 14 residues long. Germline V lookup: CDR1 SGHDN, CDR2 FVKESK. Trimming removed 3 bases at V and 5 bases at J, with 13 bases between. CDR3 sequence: CASSQAGRRETQYF. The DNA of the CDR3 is TGTGCCAGCAGCCAGGCAGGCAGGCGGGAGACCCAGTACTTC. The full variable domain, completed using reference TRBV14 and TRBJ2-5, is EAGVTQFPSHSVIEKGQTVTLRCDPISGHDNLYWYRRVMGKEIKFLLHFVKESKQDESGMPNNRFLAERTGGTYSTLKVQPAELEDSGVYFCASSQAGRRETQYFGPGTRLLVL.

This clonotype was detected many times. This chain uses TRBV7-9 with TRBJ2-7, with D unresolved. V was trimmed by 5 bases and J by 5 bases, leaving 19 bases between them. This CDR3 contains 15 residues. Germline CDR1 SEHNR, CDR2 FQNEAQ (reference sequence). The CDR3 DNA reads TGTGCCAGCAGCCCCCTGGGTTCCCGAGGCGACGAGCAGTACTTC. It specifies CASSPLGSRGDEQYF.

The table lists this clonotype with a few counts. CDR3 nucleotide sequence: TGCGCCAGCTCGGGTTTTCCCTACAATGAGCAGTTCTTC. Amino acid sequence: CASSGFPYNEQFF. The chain has TRBV5-1 and TRBJ2-1; D uncertain. The germline V gene encodes CDR1 SGHRS and CDR2 YFSETQ. V lost 7 bases, J lost 2 bases, and 10 bases lay in between. The CDR3 is 13 residues long.

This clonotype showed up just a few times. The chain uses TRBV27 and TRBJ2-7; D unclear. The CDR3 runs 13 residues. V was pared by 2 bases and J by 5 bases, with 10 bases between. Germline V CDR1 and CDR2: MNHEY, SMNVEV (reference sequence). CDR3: CASSLQWQHEQYF. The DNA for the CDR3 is TGTGCCAGCAGTTTACAGTGGCAGCACGAGCAGTACTTC.

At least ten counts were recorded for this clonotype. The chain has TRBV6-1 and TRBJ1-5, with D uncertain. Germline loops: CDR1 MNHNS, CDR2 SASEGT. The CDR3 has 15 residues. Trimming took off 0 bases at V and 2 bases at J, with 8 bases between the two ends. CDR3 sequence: CASSEARVRNQPQHF. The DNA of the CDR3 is TGTGCCAGCAGTGAAGCGCGAGTACGCAATCAGCCCCAGCATTTT.

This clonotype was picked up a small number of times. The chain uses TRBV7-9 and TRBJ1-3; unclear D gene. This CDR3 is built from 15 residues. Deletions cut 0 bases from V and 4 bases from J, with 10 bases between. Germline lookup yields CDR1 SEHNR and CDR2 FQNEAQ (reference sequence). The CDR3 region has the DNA TGTGCCAGCAGCTTAGCCCTGGCGGCAGGAAACACCATATATTTT. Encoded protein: CASSLALAAGNTIYF. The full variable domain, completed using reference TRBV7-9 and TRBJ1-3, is DTGVSQNPRHKITKRGQNVTFRCDPISEHNRLYWYRQTLGQGPEFLTYFQNEAQLEKSRLLSDRFSAERPKGSFSTLEIQRTEQGDSAMYLCASSLALAAGNTIYFGEGSWLTVV.

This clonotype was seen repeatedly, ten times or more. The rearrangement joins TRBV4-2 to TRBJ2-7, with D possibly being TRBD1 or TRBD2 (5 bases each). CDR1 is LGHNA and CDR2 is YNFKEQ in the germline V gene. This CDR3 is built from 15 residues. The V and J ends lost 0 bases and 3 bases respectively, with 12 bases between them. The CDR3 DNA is TGTGCCAGCAGCCAAGACCCCCTGGGGGTCTACGAGCAGTACTTC. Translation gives CASSQDPLGVYEQYF.

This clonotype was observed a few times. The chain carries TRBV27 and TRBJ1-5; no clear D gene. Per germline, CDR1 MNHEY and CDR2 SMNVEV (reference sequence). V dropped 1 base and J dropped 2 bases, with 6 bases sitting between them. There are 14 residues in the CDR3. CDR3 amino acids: CASSLLGGNQPQHF. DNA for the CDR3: TGTGCCAGCAGTTTATTAGGCGGCAATCAGCCCCAGCATTTT.

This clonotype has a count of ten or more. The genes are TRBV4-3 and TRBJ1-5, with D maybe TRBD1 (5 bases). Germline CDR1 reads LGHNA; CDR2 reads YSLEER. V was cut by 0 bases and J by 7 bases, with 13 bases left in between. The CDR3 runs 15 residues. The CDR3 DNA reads TGCGCCAGCAGCCAAGATATAGGGGCGGGACAGCCCCAGCATTTT. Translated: CASSQDIGAGQPQHF.

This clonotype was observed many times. DNA of the CDR3: TGCAGTGCTAGTTCTGAGACCCAGTACTTC. Its translation: CSASSETQYF. The chain is built from TRBV20-1 and TRBJ2-5; D is unresolved. This CDR3 spans 10 amino acids. The germline V gene encodes CDR1 DFQATT and CDR2 SNEGSKA (reference sequence). Trimming removed 3 bases at V and 5 bases at J, with 4 bases between.

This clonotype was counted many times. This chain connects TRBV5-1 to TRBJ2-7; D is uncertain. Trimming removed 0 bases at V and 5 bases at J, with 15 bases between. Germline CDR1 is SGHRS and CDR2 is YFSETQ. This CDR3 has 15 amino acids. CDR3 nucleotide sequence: TGCGCCAGCAGCTTGGAGTCCAGCCTTATCGACGAGCAGTACTTC. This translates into CASSLESSLIDEQYF.

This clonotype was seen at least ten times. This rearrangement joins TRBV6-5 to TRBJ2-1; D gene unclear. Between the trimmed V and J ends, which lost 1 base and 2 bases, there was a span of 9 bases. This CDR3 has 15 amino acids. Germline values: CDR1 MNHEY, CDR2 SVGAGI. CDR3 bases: TGTGCCAGCAGTTACTGGTCTGGCGCCTACAATGAGCAGTTCTTC. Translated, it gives CASSYWSGAYNEQFF.

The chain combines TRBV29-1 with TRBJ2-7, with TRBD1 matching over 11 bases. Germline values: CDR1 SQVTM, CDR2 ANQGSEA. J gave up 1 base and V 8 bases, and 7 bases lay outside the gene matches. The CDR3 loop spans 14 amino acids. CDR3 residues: CSTLGQGASYEQYF. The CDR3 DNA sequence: TGCAGCACCCTCGGACAGGGGGCGTCCTACGAGCAGTACTTC.

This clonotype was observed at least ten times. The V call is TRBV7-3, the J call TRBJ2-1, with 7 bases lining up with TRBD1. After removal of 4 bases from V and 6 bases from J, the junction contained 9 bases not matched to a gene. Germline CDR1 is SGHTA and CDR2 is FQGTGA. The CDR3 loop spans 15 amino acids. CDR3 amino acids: CASSSTGLVGNEQFF. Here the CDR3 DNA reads TGTGCCAGCAGCTCGACAGGGCTGGTGGGCAATGAGCAGTTCTTC.